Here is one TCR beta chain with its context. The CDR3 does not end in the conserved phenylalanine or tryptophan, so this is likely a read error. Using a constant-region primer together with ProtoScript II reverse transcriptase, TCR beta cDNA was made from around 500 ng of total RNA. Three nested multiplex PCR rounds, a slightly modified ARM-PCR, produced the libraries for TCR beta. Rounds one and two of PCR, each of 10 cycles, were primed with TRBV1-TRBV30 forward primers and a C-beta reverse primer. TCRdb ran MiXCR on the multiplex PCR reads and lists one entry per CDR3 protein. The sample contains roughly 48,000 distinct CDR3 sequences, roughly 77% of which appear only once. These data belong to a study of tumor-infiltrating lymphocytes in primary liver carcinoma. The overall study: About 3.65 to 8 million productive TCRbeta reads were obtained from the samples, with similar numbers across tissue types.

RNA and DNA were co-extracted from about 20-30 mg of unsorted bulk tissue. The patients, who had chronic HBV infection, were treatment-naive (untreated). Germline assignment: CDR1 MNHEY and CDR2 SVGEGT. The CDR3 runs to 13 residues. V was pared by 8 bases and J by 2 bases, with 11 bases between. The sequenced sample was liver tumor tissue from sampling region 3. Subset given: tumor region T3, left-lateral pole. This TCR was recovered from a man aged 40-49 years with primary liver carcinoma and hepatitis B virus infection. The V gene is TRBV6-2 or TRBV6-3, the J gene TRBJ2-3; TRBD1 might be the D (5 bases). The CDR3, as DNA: TGTGCCAGCGAGGTAGGGGACACAGATACGCAGTATTTG. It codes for CASEVGDTDTQYL.